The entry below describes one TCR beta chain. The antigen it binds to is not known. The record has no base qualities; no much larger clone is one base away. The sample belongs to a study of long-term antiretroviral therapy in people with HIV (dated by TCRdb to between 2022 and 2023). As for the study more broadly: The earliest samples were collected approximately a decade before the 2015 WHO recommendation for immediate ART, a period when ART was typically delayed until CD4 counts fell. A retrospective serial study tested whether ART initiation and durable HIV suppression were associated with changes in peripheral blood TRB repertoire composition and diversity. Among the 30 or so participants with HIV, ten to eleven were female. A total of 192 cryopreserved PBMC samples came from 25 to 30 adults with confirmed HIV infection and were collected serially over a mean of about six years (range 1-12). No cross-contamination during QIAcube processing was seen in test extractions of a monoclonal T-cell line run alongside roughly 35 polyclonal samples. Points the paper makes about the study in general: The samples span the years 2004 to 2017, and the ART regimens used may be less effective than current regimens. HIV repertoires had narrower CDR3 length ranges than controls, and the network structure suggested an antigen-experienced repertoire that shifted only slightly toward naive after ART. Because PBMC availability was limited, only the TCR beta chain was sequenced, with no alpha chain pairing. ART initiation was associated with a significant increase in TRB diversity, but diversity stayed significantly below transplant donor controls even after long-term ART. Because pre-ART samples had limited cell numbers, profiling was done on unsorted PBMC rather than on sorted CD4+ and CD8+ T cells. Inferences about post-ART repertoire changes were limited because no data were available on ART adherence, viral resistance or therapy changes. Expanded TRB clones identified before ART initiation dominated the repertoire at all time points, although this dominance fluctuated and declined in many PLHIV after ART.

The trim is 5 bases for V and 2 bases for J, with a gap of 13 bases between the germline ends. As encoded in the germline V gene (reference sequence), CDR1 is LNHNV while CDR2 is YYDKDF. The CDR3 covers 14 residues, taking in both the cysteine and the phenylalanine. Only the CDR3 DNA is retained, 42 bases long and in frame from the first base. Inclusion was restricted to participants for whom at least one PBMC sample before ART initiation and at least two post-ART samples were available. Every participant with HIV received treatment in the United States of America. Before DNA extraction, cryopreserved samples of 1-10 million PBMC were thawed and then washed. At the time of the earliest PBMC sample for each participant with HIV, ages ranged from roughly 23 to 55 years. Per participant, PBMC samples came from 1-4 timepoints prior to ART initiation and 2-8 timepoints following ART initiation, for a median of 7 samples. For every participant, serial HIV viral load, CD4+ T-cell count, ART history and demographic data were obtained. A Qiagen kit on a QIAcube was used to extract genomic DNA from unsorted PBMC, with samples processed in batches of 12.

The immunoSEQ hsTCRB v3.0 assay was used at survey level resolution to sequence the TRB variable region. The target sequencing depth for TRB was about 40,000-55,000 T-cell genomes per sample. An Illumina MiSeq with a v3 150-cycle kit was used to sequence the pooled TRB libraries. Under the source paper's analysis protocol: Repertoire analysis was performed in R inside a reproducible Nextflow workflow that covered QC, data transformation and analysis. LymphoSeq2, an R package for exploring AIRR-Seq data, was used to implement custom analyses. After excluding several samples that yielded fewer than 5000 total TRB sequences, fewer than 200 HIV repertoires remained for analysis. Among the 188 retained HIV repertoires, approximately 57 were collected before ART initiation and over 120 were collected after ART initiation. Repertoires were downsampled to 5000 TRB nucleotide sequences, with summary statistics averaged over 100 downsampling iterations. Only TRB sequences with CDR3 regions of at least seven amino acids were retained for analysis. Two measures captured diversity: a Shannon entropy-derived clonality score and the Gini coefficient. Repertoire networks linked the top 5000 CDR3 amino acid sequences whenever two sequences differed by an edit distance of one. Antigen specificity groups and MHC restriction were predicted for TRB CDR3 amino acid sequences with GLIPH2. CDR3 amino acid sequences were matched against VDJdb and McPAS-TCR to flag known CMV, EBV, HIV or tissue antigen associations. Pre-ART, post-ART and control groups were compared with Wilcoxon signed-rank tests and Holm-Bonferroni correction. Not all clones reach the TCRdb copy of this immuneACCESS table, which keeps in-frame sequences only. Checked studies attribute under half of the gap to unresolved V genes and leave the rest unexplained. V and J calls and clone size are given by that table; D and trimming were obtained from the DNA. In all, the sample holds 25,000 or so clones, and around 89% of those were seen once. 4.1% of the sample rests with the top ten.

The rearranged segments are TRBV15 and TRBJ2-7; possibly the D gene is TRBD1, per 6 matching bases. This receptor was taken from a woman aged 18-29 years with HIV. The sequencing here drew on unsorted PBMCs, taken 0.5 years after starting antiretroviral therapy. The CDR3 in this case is CATSQTGLAYEQYF. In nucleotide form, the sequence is TGTGCCACCAGCCAGACAGGTTTGGCCTACGAGCAGTACTTC.